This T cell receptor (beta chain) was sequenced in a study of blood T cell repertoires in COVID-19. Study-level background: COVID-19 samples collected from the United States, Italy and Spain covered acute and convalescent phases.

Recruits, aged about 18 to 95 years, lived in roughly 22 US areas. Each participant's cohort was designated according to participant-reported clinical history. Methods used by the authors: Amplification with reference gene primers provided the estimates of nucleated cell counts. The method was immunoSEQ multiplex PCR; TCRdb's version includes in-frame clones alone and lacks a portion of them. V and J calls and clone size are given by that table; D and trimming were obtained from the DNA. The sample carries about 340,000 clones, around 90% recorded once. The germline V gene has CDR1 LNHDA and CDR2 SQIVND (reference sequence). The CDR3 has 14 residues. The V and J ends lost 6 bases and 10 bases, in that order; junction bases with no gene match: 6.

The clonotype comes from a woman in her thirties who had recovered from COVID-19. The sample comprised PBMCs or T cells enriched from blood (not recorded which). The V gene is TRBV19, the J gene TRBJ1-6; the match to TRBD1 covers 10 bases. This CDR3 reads CASSDRGLLSPLHF. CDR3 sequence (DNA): TGTGCCAGTAGCGACAGGGGGCTGCTATCACCCCTCCACTTT.